Described below is a single T cell receptor (beta chain) sequence and its context. After constant-region reverse-primer amplification, full-length variable regions underwent semi-nested PCR with Nested Universal Primer A. TCRdb recomputed calls from the 5' RACE reads with MiXCR, one row per CDR3 protein. This sample has 55,000 to 75,000 distinct CDR3 sequences; around 30% occur once, and the top ten carry 2% to 2.5%. CDR1 is SGHNT and CDR2 is YYREEE in the germline V gene (reference sequence). V gave up 0 bases and J gave up 5 bases; unmatched junction bases: 15. CDR3 size: 19 residues. This sequence originates from a female donor with breast cancer. J is TRBJ1-4 and V is TRBV5-4; 8 bases align to TRBD1. Sequencing used tumor-infiltrating naive CD4+ T cells sorted from the breast tumor. Subset noted: naive CD4+ T cells, CD4+CD45RA+CD25-. The CDR3 region has the DNA TGTGCCAGCAGCTTGGGAACGACAGGGGCAGCCCACGGGAATGAAAAACTGTTTTTT. It translates to CASSLGTTGAAHGNEKLFF. The variable domain in full, with the rest retrieved from reference TRBV5-4 and TRBJ1-4, is ETGVTQSPTHLIKTRGQQVTLRCSSQSGHNTVSWYQQALGQGPQFIFQYYREEENGRGNFPPRFSGLQFPNYSSELNVNALELDDSALYLCASSLGTTGAAHGNEKLFFGSGTQLSVL.